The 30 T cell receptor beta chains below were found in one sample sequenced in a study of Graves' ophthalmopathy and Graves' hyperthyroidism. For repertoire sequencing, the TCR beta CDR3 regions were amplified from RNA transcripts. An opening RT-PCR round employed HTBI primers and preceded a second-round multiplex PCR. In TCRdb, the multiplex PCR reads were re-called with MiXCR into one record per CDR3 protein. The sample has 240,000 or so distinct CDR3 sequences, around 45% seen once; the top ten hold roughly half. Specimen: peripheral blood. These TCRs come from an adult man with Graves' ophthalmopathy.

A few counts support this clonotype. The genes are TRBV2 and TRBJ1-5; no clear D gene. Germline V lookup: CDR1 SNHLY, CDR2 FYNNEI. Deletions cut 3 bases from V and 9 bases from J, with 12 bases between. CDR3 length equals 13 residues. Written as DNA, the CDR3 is TGTGCCAGCAGTGACAGCCAAGGTACGCCCCAGCATTTT. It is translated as CASSDSQGTPQHF.

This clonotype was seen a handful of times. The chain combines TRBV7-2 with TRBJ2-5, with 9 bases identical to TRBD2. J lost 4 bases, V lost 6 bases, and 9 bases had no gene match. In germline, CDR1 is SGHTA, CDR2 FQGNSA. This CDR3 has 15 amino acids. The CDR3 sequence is CASSPGLALRETQYF. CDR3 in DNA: TGTGCCAGCAGTCCGGGACTAGCCCTCCGAGAGACCCAGTACTTC.

CDR3 sequence: CASSLDPSGDGTQYF. CDR3 DNA sequence: TGTGCCAGCAGCTTAGATCCTAGCGGGGATGGGACCCAGTACTTC. V gene TRBV5-4 combines with J gene TRBJ2-5, with 9 positions matching TRBD2. CDR3 length: 15 amino acids. Germline values: CDR1 SGHNT, CDR2 YYREEE (reference sequence). J lost 7 bases, V lost 2 bases, and 9 bases had no gene match.

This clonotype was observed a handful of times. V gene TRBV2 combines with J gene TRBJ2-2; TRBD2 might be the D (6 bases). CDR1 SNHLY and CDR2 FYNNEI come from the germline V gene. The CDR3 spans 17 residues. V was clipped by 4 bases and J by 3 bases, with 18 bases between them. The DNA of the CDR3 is TGTGCCAGCAGTGTAGGAGACGGGGGTCAGGACACCGGGGAGCTGTTTTTT. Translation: CASSVGDGGQDTGELFF.

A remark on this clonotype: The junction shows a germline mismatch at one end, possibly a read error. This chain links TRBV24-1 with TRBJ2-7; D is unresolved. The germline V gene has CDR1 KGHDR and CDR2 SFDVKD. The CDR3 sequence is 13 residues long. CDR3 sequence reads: CATSDSGLYERYF. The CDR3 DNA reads TGTGCCACCAGTGATTCCGGCTTGTACGAGCGGTACTTC.

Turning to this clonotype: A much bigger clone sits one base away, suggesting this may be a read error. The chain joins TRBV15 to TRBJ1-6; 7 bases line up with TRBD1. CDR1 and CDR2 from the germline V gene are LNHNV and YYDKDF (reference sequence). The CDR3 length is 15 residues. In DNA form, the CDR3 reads TGTGCCACCAGCAGAGATGAACAGGGGAATTCACTCCTCCACTTT. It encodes CATSRDEQGNSLLHF.

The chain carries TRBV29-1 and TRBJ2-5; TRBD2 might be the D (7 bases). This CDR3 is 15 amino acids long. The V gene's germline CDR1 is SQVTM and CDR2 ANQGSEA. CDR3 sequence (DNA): TGCGGCGCCCAATGGGGGGGGCGGGAAGGAGAGACCCAGTACTTC. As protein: CGAQWGGREGETQYF.

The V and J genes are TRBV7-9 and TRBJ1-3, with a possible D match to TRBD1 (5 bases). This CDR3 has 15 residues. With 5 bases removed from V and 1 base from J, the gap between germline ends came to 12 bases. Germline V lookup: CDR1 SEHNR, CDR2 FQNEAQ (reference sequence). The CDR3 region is CASSRGTASGNTIYF. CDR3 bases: TGTGCCAGCAGCCGAGGGACTGCTTCTGGAAACACCATATATTTT.

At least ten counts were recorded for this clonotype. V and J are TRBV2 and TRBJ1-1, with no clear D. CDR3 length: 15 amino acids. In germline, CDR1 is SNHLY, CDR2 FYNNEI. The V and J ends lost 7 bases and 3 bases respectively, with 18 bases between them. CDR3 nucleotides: TGTGCCAGCACACCCTGGCGGGGTGGGGACACTGAAGCTTTCTTT. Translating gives CASTPWRGGDTEAFF.

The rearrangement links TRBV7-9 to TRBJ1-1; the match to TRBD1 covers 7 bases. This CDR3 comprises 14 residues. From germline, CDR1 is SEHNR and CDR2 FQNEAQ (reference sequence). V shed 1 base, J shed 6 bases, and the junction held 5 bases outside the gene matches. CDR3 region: CASSLGNRGSEAFF. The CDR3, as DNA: TGTGCCAGCAGCTTAGGGAACAGGGGATCTGAAGCTTTCTTT.

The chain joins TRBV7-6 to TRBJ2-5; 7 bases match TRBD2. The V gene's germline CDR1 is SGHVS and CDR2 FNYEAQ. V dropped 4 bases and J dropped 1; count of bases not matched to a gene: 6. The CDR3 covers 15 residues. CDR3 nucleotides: TGTGCCAGCAGCTCGGGAGCGGGGTTCCAAGAGACCCAGTACTTC. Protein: CASSSGAGFQETQYF.

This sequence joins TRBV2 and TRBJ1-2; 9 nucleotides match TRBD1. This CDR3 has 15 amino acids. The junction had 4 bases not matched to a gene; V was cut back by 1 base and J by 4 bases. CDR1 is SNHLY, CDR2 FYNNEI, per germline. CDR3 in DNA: TGTGCCAGCAGTGAAGGGGGACAGGGCCCCTATGGCTACACCTTC. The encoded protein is CASSEGGQGPYGYTF.

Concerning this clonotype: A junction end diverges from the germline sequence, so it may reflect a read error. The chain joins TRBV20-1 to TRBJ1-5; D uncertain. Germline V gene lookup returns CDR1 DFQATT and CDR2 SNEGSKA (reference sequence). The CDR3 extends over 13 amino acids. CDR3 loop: CSAGEDANQPQHF. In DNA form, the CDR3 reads TGCAGTGCTGGAGAGGATGCCAATCAGCCCCAGCATTTT.

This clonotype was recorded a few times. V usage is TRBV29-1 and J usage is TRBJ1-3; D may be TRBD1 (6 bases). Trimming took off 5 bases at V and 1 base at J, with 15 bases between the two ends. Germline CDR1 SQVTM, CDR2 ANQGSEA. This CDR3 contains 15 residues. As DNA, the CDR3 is TGCAGCGTTATCGGGACAAGAACGTCTGGAAACACCATATATTTT. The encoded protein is CSVIGTRTSGNTIYF.

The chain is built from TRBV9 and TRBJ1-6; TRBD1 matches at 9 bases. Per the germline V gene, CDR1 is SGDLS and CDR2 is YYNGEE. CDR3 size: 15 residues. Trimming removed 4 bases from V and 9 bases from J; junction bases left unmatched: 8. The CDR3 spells CASSPPTGGSSPLHF. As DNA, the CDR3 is TGTGCCAGCAGCCCGCCGACAGGGGGGAGTTCACCCCTCCACTTT.

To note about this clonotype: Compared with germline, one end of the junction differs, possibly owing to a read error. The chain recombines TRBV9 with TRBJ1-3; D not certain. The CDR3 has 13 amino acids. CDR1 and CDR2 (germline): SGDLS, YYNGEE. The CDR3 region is CASSPGSGSTIYF. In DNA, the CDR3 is TGTGCCAGCAGCCCGGGCTCTGGAAGCACCATATATTTT.

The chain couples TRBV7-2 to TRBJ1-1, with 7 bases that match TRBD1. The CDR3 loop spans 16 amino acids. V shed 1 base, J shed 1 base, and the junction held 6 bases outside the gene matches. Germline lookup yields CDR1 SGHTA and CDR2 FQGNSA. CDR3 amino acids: CASSLEGAGRNTEAFF. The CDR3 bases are TGTGCCAGCAGCTTAGAGGGGGCAGGAAGGAACACTGAAGCTTTCTTT. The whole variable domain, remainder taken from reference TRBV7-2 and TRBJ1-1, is GAGVSQSPSNKVTEKGKDVELRCDPISGHTALYWYRQSLGQGLEFLIYFQGNSAPDKSGLPSDRFSAERTGGSVSTLTIQRTQQEDSAVYLCASSLEGAGRNTEAFFGQGTRLTVV.

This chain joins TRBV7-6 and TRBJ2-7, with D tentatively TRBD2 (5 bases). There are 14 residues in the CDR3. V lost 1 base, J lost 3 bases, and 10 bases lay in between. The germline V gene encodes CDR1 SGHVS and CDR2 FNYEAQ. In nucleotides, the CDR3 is TGTGCCAGCAGCTTAGACGGCGGACTCTACGAGCAGTACTTC. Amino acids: CASSLDGGLYEQYF. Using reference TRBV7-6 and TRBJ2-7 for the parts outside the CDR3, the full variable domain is GAGVSQSPRYKVTKRGQDVALRCDPISGHVSLYWYRQALGQGPEFLTYFNYEAQQDKSGLPNDRFSAERPEGSISTLTIQRTEQRDSAMYRCASSLDGGLYEQYFGPGTRLTVT.

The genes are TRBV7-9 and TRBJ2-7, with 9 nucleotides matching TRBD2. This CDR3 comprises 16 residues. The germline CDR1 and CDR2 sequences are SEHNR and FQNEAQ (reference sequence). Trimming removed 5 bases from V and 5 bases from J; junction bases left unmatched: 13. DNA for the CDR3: TGTGCCAGCAGCCAAGATCGGCCAGCGGGAGGAAACGAGCAGTACTTC. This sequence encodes CASSQDRPAGGNEQYF.

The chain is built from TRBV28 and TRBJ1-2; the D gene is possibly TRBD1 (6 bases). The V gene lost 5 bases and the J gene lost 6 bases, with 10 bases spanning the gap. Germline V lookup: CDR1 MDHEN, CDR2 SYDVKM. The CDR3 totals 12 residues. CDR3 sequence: CASSTGLHGYTF. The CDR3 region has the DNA TGTGCCAGCAGTACAGGGCTCCATGGCTACACCTTC.

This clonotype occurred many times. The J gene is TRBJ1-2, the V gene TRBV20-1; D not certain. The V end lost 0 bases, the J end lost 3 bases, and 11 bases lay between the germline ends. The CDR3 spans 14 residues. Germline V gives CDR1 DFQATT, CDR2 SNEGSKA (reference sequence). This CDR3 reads CSARETDGYYGYTF. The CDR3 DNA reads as TGCAGTGCTAGAGAAACCGACGGATACTATGGCTACACCTTC.

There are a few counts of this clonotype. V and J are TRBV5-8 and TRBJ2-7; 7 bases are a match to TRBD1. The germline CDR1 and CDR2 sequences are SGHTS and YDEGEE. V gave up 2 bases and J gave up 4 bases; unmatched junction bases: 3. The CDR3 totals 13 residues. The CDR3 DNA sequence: TGTGCCAGCAGCTTCTCACAGGGGTACGAGCAGTACTTC. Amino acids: CASSFSQGYEQYF. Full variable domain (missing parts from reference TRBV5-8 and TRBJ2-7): EAGVTQSPTHLIKTRGQQATLRCSPISGHTSVYWYQQALGLGLQFLLWYDEGEERNRGNFPPRFSGRQFPNYSSELNVNALELEDSALYLCASSFSQGYEQYFGPGTRLTVT.

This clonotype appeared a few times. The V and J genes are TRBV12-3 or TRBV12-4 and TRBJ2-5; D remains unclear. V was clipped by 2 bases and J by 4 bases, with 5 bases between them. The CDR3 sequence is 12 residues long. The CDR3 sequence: CASSLLLETQYF. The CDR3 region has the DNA TGTGCCAGCAGTTTACTTTTAGAGACCCAGTACTTC.

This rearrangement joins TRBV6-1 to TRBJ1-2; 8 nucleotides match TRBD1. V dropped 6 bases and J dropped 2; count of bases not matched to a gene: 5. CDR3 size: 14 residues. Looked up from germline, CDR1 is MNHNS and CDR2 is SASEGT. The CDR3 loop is CASRRTGMNYGYTF. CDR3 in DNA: TGTGCCAGCAGACGGACAGGGATGAACTATGGCTACACCTTC.

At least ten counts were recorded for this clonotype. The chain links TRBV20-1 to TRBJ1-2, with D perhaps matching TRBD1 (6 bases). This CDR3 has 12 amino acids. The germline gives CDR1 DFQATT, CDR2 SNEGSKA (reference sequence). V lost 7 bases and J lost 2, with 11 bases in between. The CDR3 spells CSVGAQNYGYTF. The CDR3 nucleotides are TGCAGTGTGGGGGCGCAAAACTATGGCTACACCTTC.

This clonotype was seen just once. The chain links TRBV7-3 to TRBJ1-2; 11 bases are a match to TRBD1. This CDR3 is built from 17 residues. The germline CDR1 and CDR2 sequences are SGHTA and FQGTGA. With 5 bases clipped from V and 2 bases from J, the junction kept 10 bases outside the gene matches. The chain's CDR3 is CASSLRDRGDRNYGYTF. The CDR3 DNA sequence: TGTGCCAGCAGCCTCCGGGACAGGGGGGACAGAAACTATGGCTACACCTTC.

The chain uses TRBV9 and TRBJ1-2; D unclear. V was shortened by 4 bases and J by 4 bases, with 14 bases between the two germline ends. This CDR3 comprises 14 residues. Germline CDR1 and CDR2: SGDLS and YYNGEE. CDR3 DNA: TGTGCCAGCAGCCAAGCCGGGGAGAGCTATGGCTACACCTTC. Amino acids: CASSQAGESYGYTF.

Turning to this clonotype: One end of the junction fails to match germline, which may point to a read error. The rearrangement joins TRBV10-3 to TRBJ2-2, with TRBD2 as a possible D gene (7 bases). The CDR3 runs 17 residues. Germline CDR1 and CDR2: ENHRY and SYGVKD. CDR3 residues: CASSLFRGAGDTGELFF. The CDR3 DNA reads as TGTGCCAGCAGTTTATTTAGGGGGGCGGGGGACACCGGGGAGCTGTTTTTT.

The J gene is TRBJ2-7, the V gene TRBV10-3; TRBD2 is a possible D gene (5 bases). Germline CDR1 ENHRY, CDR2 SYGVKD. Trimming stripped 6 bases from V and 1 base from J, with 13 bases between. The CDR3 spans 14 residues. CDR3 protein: CAISVTTGSYEQYF. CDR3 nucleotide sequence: TGTGCCATCAGCGTGACTACCGGGTCCTACGAGCAGTACTTC.

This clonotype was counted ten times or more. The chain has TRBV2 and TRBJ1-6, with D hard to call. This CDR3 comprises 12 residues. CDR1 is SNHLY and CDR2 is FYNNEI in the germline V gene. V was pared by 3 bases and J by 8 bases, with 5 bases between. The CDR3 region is CASSDRDSPLHF. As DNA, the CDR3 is TGTGCCAGCAGTGATAGGGATTCACCCCTCCACTTT.